This T cell receptor beta chain was captured by sequencing in a study of cytomegalovirus exposure and HLA in healthy donors. Method: immunoSEQ multiplex PCR; TCRdb's copy keeps in-frame clones and lacks some. The sample lists approximately 60,000 clones, around 92% occurring once. The CDR3 runs to 14 residues. V dropped 4 bases and J dropped 2 bases, with 12 bases sitting between them. Looked up from germline, CDR1 is ENHRY and CDR2 is SYGVKD. General study results and limits: The classifier reportedly diagnosed cytomegalovirus status with high specificity and sensitivity.

Points on this clone: No antigen is known for it.

The sequenced material came from PBMCs. The V gene is TRBV10-3, the J gene TRBJ2-7, with a weak D call TRBD1 (5 bases). This sequence originates from a young woman in good health and CMV-seronegative. The CDR3 reads CAISGETAPYEQYF. In DNA, the CDR3 is TGTGCCATCAGTGGTGAGACAGCTCCCTACGAGCAGTACTTC.